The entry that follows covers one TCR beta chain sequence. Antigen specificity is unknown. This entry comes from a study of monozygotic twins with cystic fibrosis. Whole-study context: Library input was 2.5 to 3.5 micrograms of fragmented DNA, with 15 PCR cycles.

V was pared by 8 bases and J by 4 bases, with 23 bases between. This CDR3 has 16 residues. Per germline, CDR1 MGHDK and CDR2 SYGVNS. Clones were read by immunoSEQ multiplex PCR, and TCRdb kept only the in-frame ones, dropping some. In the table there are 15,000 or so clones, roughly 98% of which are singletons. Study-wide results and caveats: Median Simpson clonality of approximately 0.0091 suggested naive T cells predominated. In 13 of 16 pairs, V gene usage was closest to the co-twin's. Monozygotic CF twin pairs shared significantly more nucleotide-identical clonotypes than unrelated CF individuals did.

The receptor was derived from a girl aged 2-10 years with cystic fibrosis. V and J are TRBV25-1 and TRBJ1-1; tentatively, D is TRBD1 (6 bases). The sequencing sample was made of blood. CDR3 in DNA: TGTGCCAGCCGACCCCGGACAGACAAAAGGCCCACTGAAGCTTTCTTT. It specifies CASRPRTDKRPTEAFF.